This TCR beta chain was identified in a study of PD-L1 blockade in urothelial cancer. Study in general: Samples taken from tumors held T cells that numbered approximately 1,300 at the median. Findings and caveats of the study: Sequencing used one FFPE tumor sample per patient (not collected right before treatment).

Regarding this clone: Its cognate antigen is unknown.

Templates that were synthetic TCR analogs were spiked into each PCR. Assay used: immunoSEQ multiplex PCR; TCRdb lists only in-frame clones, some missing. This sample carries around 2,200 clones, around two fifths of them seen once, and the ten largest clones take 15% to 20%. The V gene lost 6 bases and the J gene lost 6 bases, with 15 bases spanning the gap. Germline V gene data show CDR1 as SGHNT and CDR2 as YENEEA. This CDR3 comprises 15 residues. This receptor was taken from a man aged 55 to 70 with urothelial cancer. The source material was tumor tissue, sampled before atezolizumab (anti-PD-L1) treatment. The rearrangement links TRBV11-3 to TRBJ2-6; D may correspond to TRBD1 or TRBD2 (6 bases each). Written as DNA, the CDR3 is TGTGCCAGCAGTATTGGGGGGCGGGAGGCCAACGTCCTGACTTTC. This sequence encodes CASSIGGREANVLTF. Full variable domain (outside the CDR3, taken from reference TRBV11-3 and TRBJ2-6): EAGVVQSPRYKIIEKKQPVAFWCNPISGHNTLYWYLQNLGQGPELLIRYENEEAVDDSQLPKDRFSAERLKGVDSTLKIQPAELGDSAVYLCASSIGGREANVLTFGAGSRLTVL.